This T cell receptor beta chain was documented in a study of T cells in Graves' hyperthyroidism and ophthalmopathy. Amplification of TCR beta CDR3 regions used RNA as the template. A set of HTBI primers served as the primers for a first-round RT-PCR of the TCR CDR3. TCRdb redid the calling of the multiplex PCR reads with MiXCR, one entry per CDR3 protein. This sample has hundreds of thousands of distinct CDR3 sequences, with 13% to 15% found just once. The CDR3 sequence is 15 residues long. Germline CDR1 and CDR2: DFQATT and SNEGSKA (reference sequence). The junction had 8 bases not matched to a gene; V was cut back by 2 bases and J by 7 bases. As regards this clonotype: A single base separates this from a much larger clone, so it may be a read error.

The receptor was derived from a woman aged 45-60 years with Graves' ophthalmopathy. The chain uses TRBV20-1 and TRBJ1-6, with 7 bases that match TRBD1. The material sequenced was blood. The CDR3 reads CSARSRAGGNSPLHF. The CDR3 bases are TGCAGTGCTAGATCTAGGGCAGGGGGAAATTCACCCCTCCACTTT.